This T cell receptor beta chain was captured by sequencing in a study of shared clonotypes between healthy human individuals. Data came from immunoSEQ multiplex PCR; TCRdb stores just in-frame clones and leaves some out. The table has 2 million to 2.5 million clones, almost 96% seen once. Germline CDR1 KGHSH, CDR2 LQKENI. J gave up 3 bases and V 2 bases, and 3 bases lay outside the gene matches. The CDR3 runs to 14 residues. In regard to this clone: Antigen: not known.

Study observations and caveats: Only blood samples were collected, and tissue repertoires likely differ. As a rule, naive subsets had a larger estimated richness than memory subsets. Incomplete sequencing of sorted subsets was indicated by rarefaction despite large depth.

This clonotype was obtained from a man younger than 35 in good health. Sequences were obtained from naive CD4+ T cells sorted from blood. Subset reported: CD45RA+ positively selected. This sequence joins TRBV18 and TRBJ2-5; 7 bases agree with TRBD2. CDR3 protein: CASSPSGAKETQYF. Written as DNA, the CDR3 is TGTGCCAGCTCACCAAGCGGGGCGAAAGAGACCCAGTACTTC.